Described below is a single T cell receptor beta chain sequence and its context. Antigen specificity is unknown. The data were taken from a study of shared clonotypes between healthy human individuals. Study results and limitations: Sample collection involved blood only; tissue repertoires are likely different.

With 0 bases clipped from V and 6 bases from J, the junction kept 6 bases outside the gene matches. CDR1 and CDR2 (germline): SGHTA, FQGNSA. This CDR3 spans 16 amino acids. The repertoire was sequenced with immunoSEQ multiplex PCR; TCRdb's copy has only in-frame clones and lacks some. The repertoire includes 450,000 to 600,000 clones, 79% of them detected once, and 13% sits in the top ten. This sequence originates from a woman aged 40 to 50 in good health. Some clones in this sample may be carry-over from other donors' samples. The chain recombines TRBV7-2 with TRBJ2-1; 9 positions agree with TRBD1. Sequenced input: PBMCs. CDR3 DNA: TGTGCCAGCAGCTTAGCAGGACAGGGGTTTGGCAATGAGCAGTTCTTC. Translated: CASSLAGQGFGNEQFF.